These 30 T cell receptor beta chains were sequenced from one sample in a study of T-cell reconstitution after alpha-beta-depleted transplantation in children. Construction of the TCRbeta library involved unique molecular identifiers. TCRdb fed the PCR reads into MiXCR, producing one record per CDR3 protein. This sample has 240,000 or so distinct CDR3 sequences, with around 12% found just once. The source material was PBMCs from the stem cell graft donor, sampled from the stem cell graft. The receptors stem from a human donor who donated a stem cell graft to a child with acute lymphoblastic leukemia.

This clonotype was counted ten times or more. The gene calls are TRBV7-2 and TRBJ1-2; D perhaps matches TRBD1 (6 bases). V was trimmed by 1 base and J by 6 bases, leaving 18 bases between them. The CDR3 extends over 16 amino acids. The germline gives CDR1 SGHTA, CDR2 FQGNSA. The CDR3 DNA follows: TGTGCCAGCAGCTTAGTAGGGGACACCCAAAGTGATGGCTACACCTTC. It is translated as CASSLVGDTQSDGYTF.

The chain employs TRBV5-6 and TRBJ2-5; either TRBD1 or TRBD2 may supply D (6 bases each). Germline V gene lookup returns CDR1 SGHDT and CDR2 YYEEEE. With 4 bases removed from V and 1 base from J, the gap between germline ends came to 29 bases. The CDR3 has 20 residues. The CDR3 sequence: CASSPARGQRPGGAQETQYF. In DNA form, the CDR3 reads TGTGCCAGCAGCCCCGCGAGAGGACAGCGGCCCGGCGGGGCCCAAGAGACCCAGTACTTC.

Many counts were recorded for this clonotype. CDR3 coding DNA: TGTGCCAGCAGTTTAGTAGCGCCAACCCAAGAGACCCAGTACTTC. This sequence encodes CASSLVAPTQETQYF. This sequence joins TRBV28 and TRBJ2-5; a possible D gene is TRBD2 (5 bases). The CDR3 is 15 amino acids. V was trimmed by 2 bases and J by 1 base, leaving 11 bases between them. Germline CDR1 reads MDHEN; CDR2 reads SYDVKM.

This clonotype was seen ten or more times. CDR3 loop: CSVDKGSTYEQYF. The CDR3 coding sequence is TGCAGCGTTGATAAGGGATCTACCTACGAGCAGTACTTC. The chain has TRBV29-1 and TRBJ2-7, with D unclear. The germline CDR1 and CDR2 sequences are SQVTM and ANQGSEA. Trimming shortened V by 3 bases and J by 2 bases, and 11 bases separated the two germline ends. The CDR3 runs to 13 residues.

Many counts were recorded for this clonotype. The rearrangement links TRBV20-1 to TRBJ1-5; D remains unclear. Between the trimmed V and J ends, which lost 4 bases and 5 bases, there was a span of 0 bases. There are 9 residues in the CDR3. Germline CDR1 DFQATT, CDR2 SNEGSKA (reference sequence). CDR3 loop: CSANQPQHF. The CDR3 nucleotides are TGCAGTGCTAATCAGCCCCAGCATTTT.

There are many counts of this clonotype. The chain couples TRBV4-3 to TRBJ2-1; D is perhaps TRBD2 (6 bases). The ends were cut back, 2 bases at V and 0 bases at J, with 8 bases in the middle. Germline CDR1 and CDR2: LGHNA and YSLEER. CDR3 length equals 15 residues. CDR3 DNA sequence: TGCGCCAGCAGCCAACCGGGGGTCTCCTACAATGAGCAGTTCTTC. It yields the protein CASSQPGVSYNEQFF.

This clonotype was observed at least ten times. V usage is TRBV5-1 and J usage is TRBJ2-7, with D unresolved. Trimming pared 0 bases from V and 3 bases from J, leaving 16 bases between. The CDR3 covers 16 residues. CDR1 SGHRS and CDR2 YFSETQ come from the germline V gene. CDR3 nucleotide sequence: TGCGCCAGCAGCTTGGATTCCCGATCGTCCCTCTACGAGCAGTACTTC. It yields the protein CASSLDSRSSLYEQYF.

On this clonotype itself: A much larger clone lies a single base off, so this may be a read error. The chain couples TRBV9 to TRBJ2-7; a weak D match, TRBD2 (6 bases). The CDR3 spans 15 residues. The V gene lost 5 bases and the J gene lost 2 bases, with 17 bases spanning the gap. CDR1 SGDLS and CDR2 YYNGEE come from the germline V gene. In nucleotides, the CDR3 is TGTGCCAGCAGTGTCAGCGGGTCTAGCCCCTACGAGCAGTACTTC. The encoded protein is CASSVSGSSPYEQYF.

To note about this clonotype: A much larger clonotype is one base distant, so this may be a read error. The V gene is TRBV11-2, the J gene TRBJ2-2; D not certain. The germline V gene has CDR1 SGHAT and CDR2 FQNNGV. The CDR3 has 15 residues. V was trimmed by 7 bases and J by 6 bases, leaving 18 bases between them. This chain's CDR3 is CASTPDRSGPGELFF. In DNA form, the CDR3 reads TGTGCCAGCACCCCGGACCGCTCAGGACCCGGGGAGCTGTTTTTT.

As DNA, the CDR3 is TGTGCCACCAGTGATGGCCCAGGGGTTGCCGAGACCCAGTACTTC. Translation: CATSDGPGVAETQYF. The gene calls are TRBV24-1 and TRBJ2-5; D perhaps matches TRBD1 (6 bases). CDR3 length: 15 amino acids. CDR1 and CDR2 (germline): KGHDR, SFDVKD. Between the trimmed V and J ends, which lost 3 bases and 5 bases, there was a span of 15 bases.

This clonotype has at least ten counts. The chain joins TRBV29-1 to TRBJ2-6; D is uncertain. Germline-derived CDR1 and CDR2 are SQVTM and ANQGSEA. Trimming shortened V by 6 bases and J by 0 bases, and 9 bases separated the two germline ends. This CDR3 comprises 14 residues. The CDR3 protein is CSVVIYSGANVLTF. Here the CDR3 DNA reads TGCAGCGTCGTCATTTACTCTGGGGCCAACGTCCTGACTTTC.

This clonotype was observed at least ten times. This chain uses TRBV6-1 with TRBJ2-7; 8 positions match TRBD1. Germline lookup yields CDR1 MNHNS and CDR2 SASEGT. V dropped 4 bases and J dropped 3; count of bases not matched to a gene: 8. This CDR3 is 15 amino acids long. The CDR3 spells CASSGRDRTVYEQYF. For the CDR3, the DNA is TGTGCCAGCAGTGGCCGGGACAGGACCGTCTACGAGCAGTACTTC.

Many counts were recorded for this clonotype. This rearrangement joins TRBV6-1 to TRBJ2-7, with a possible D match to TRBD1 (5 bases). Deletions cut 4 bases from V and 2 bases from J, with 12 bases between. Germline V CDR1 and CDR2: MNHNS, SASEGT. The length of the CDR3 is 14 residues. CDR3 nucleotide sequence: TGTGCCAGCAGTGTCCGGCAGGGCCCCTACGAGCAGTACTTC. It translates to CASSVRQGPYEQYF.

This clonotype was counted many times. This chain connects TRBV12-3 or TRBV12-4 to TRBJ2-1, with 14 positions matching TRBD2. The CDR3 sequence is 15 residues long. The trim removed 8 bases at V and 8 bases at J, leaving 8 bases unmatched. For the CDR3, the DNA is TGTGCCAGCCTGGGGACTAGCGGGAGTTTGGATGAGCAGTTCTTC. It is translated as CASLGTSGSLDEQFF.

This clonotype was counted ten times or more. The chain links TRBV10-3 to TRBJ2-3; possible D gene TRBD2, 6 bases. V was shortened by 2 bases and J by 2 bases, with 14 bases between the two germline ends. The CDR3 has 16 amino acids. Germline assignment: CDR1 ENHRY and CDR2 SYGVKD. CDR3 in amino acids: CAISERRGTYTDTQYF. In DNA form, the CDR3 reads TGTGCCATCAGTGAGCGACGCGGGACCTACACAGATACGCAGTATTTT.

In this sample, this clonotype turned up many times. The chain has TRBV5-1 and TRBJ2-7, with 8 bases aligning to TRBD1. Germline trimming cut 6 bases from V and 2 bases from J; bases unmatched to any gene: 7. This CDR3 has 14 amino acids. Germline-derived CDR1 and CDR2 are SGHRS and YFSETQ. The CDR3 spells CASTSGTGAYEQYF. The CDR3 coding sequence is TGCGCCAGCACCTCCGGGACAGGAGCCTACGAGCAGTACTTC.

At least ten counts were recorded for this clonotype. The chain is built from TRBV15 and TRBJ2-5; 7 bases align to TRBD1. In germline, CDR1 is LNHNV, CDR2 YYDKDF (reference sequence). Trimming removed 4 bases from V and 1 base from J; junction bases left unmatched: 6. The CDR3 has 15 residues. The CDR3 bases are TGTGCCACCAGCACGAACAGGGGCCTCCAAGAGACCCAGTACTTC. The encoded protein is CATSTNRGLQETQYF.

This clonotype has at least ten counts. J is TRBJ2-5 and V is TRBV13, with D perhaps TRBD2 (5 bases). Per the germline V gene, CDR1 is PRHDT and CDR2 is FYEKMQ (reference sequence). The CDR3 runs to 14 residues. Trimming shortened V by 2 bases and J by 1 base, and 8 bases separated the two germline ends. The DNA for the CDR3 is TGTGCCAGCAGCTTAACGGGGTTCCAAGAGACCCAGTACTTC. It is translated as CASSLTGFQETQYF.

This clonotype was seen at least ten times. V is TRBV7-8 and J is TRBJ1-1; D is undetermined. CDR1 and CDR2 (germline): SGHVS, FQNEAQ. The CDR3 has 15 residues. Trimming shortened V by 0 bases and J by 0 bases, and 8 bases separated the two germline ends. CDR3 protein: CASSLAAAMNTEAFF. The CDR3 DNA follows: TGTGCCAGCAGCTTAGCAGCGGCTATGAACACTGAAGCTTTCTTT.

This clonotype was detected many times. The chain recombines TRBV7-9 with TRBJ2-7; 7 nucleotides line up with TRBD1. V dropped 4 bases and J dropped 2; count of bases not matched to a gene: 5. Per the germline V gene, CDR1 is SEHNR and CDR2 is FQNEAQ (reference sequence). CDR3 length: 14 amino acids. This CDR3 is CASSSSTGAYEQYF. CDR3 DNA sequence: TGTGCCAGCAGCTCTTCAACAGGGGCCTACGAGCAGTACTTC.

The chain couples TRBV14 to TRBJ1-2; 8 nucleotides line up with TRBD1. The CDR3 is 17 amino acids. The V and J ends lost 1 base and 8 bases, in that order; junction bases with no gene match: 15. CDR1 and CDR2 (germline): SGHDN, FVKESK. The CDR3 DNA reads as TGTGCCAGCAGCCAAGGCACTTCCCGGCGGACAGGGAAAGGCTACACCTTC. Its translation: CASSQGTSRRTGKGYTF. The complete variable domain, with remaining parts taken from reference TRBV14 and TRBJ1-2, reads EAGVTQFPSHSVIEKGQTVTLRCDPISGHDNLYWYRRVMGKEIKFLLHFVKESKQDESGMPNNRFLAERTGGTYSTLKVQPAELEDSGVYFCASSQGTSRRTGKGYTFGSGTRLTVV.

Remarks on this clonotype: Given a much more abundant clone one base away, this may be a read error. This chain connects TRBV4-2 to TRBJ2-2; D perhaps matches TRBD2 (6 bases). The CDR3 loop spans 16 amino acids. Germline CDR1 and CDR2: LGHNA and YNFKEQ. V lost 5 bases, J lost 7 bases, and 20 bases lay in between. CDR3 protein: CASSGIQIGGNGELFF. The CDR3 nucleotides are TGTGCCAGCAGCGGGATCCAAATTGGGGGGAACGGGGAGCTGTTTTTT.

This clonotype showed up many times. The chain joins TRBV28 to TRBJ2-7; 8 bases are a match to TRBD2. CDR3 length: 14 amino acids. The V gene end was trimmed by 10 bases and the J gene end by 3 bases; junction bases not matched to a gene: 11. Germline values: CDR1 MDHEN, CDR2 SYDVKM. The CDR3 bases are TGTGCCACCGCCCGGGGGGGATACATCTACGAGCAGTACTTC. Its translation is CATARGGYIYEQYF.

This clonotype was seen repeatedly, ten times or more. The rearrangement links TRBV29-1 to TRBJ2-7; possibly TRBD2 for D (6 bases). The length of the CDR3 is 13 residues. The V gene's germline CDR1 is SQVTM and CDR2 ANQGSEA. The CDR3 DNA is TGCAGTCACGCGGGGACCACCCCCTACGAGCAGTACTTC. It translates to CSHAGTTPYEQYF.

This clonotype was counted many times. The chain couples TRBV29-1 to TRBJ2-7; TRBD1 aligns across 9 bases. Germline CDR1 and CDR2: SQVTM and ANQGSEA. There are 14 residues in the CDR3. J lost 4 bases, V lost 6 bases, and 10 bases had no gene match. CDR3 DNA: TGCAGCGTAGTCCCGGGACAGGGATCATACGAGCAGTACTTC. Amino acids: CSVVPGQGSYEQYF.

The genes are TRBV11-2 and TRBJ1-5; D remains ambiguous. The CDR3 spans 13 residues. Germline CDR1 and CDR2: SGHAT and FQNNGV. With 5 bases removed from V and 4 bases from J, the gap between germline ends came to 9 bases. CDR3 loop: CASSNNLNQPQHF. CDR3 in DNA: TGTGCCAGCAGCAACAACCTAAATCAGCCCCAGCATTTT.

The table lists this clonotype with many counts. The chain links TRBV5-6 to TRBJ2-5; 9 bases fit TRBD1. The V gene's germline CDR1 is SGHDT and CDR2 YYEEEE. CDR3 length: 17 amino acids. V dropped 3 bases and J dropped 5; count of bases not matched to a gene: 14. The CDR3 DNA is TGTGCCAGCAGCTCTGTGGCCGGGACAGGGTCTCGGGAGACCCAGTACTTC. Its translation is CASSSVAGTGSRETQYF. Combining the CDR3 with reference TRBV5-6 and TRBJ2-5 gives the whole variable domain DAGVTQSPTHLIKTRGQQVTLRCSPKSGHDTVSWYQQALGQGPQFIFQYYEEEERQRGNFPDRFSGHQFPNYSSELNVNALLLGDSALYLCASSSVAGTGSRETQYFGPGTRLLVL.

This clonotype occurred many times. The rearrangement links TRBV24-1 to TRBJ2-2; 9 nucleotides match TRBD1. After removal of 2 bases from V and 5 bases from J, the junction contained 5 bases not matched to a gene. This CDR3 has 16 amino acids. Per the germline V gene, CDR1 is KGHDR and CDR2 is SFDVKD. CDR3 loop: CATSDYRGLETGELFF. The DNA of the CDR3 is TGTGCCACCAGTGATTACAGGGGGCTTGAAACCGGGGAGCTGTTTTTT.

This chain joins TRBV20-1 and TRBJ2-3; D unclear. Germline loops: CDR1 DFQATT, CDR2 SNEGSKA (reference sequence). The CDR3 extends over 12 amino acids. V shed 2 bases and J shed 4 bases, with 7 bases lying between them. In DNA form, the CDR3 reads TGCAGTGCTAGACTAGGGCCAGATACGCAGTATTTT. Its translation: CSARLGPDTQYF.

The table lists this clonotype with many counts. The chain is built from TRBV3-1 and TRBJ1-1, with 11 bases that match TRBD1. The CDR3 runs 16 residues. The junction had 7 bases not matched to a gene; V was cut back by 3 bases and J by 4 bases. Germline lookup yields CDR1 LGHDT and CDR2 YNNKEL (reference sequence). Written as DNA, the CDR3 is TGTGCCAGCAGCCAGCACGTTGGGACAGGGGGCACTGAAGCTTTCTTT. It yields the protein CASSQHVGTGGTEAFF.